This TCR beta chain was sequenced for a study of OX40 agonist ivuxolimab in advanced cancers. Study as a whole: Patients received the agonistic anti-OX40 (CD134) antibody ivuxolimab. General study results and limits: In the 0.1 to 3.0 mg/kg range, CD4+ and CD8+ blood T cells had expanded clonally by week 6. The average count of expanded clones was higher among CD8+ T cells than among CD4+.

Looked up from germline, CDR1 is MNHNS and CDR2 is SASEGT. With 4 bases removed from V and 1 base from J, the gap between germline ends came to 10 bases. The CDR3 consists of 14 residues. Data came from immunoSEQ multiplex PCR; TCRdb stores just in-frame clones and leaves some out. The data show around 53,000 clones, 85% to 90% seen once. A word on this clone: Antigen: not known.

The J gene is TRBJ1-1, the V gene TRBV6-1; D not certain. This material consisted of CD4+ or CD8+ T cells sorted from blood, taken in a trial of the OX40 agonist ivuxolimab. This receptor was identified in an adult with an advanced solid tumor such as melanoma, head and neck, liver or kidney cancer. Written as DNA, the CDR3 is TGTGCCAGCAGTGCCTCAGGAACGAACACTGAAGCTTTCTTT. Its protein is CASSASGTNTEAFF.